This T cell receptor beta chain appears in the sequencing data of a study of cytomegalovirus exposure and HLA in healthy donors. The CDR3 is made up of 13 amino acids. With 6 bases removed from V and 5 bases from J, the gap between germline ends came to 13 bases. Germline V lookup: CDR1 LNHDA, CDR2 SQIVND (reference sequence). The data were produced by immunoSEQ multiplex PCR, yet TCRdb's version contains in-frame clones alone and is incomplete. The sample carries around 250,000 clones, 90% recorded once. Study results and caveats: A few CMV-associated chains were confirmed in vitro to be specific for CMV antigens.

This clone was seen only once. Its target is unknown. While the first cohort had hundreds of subjects, the donors belonged to the separate validation cohort of roughly 120 subjects. The sample comprised PBMCs. The rearrangement uses TRBV19 and TRBJ1-1, with D possibly TRBD1 on 5 matching bases. This sequence originates from a woman aged 18-29 years in good health and CMV-seronegative. Written as DNA, the CDR3 is TGTGCCAGTAGCTCAGGGTTCTCGACTGAAGCTTTCTTT. Protein sequence: CASSSGFSTEAFF.